Following are 14 T cell receptor beta chains from one sample sequenced in a study of blood T cell repertoires in COVID-19 (dated by TCRdb to the early 2020s). The library was built by means of the immunoSEQ multiplex PCR assay. TCRdb obtained this table from immuneACCESS and retained in-frame rearrangements with V and J assigned. These tables miss some clones; where compared with another copy, unresolved V genes account for less than half of the shortfall, and the remainder is unexplained. Counted in this sample were about 71,000 clones; about 80% of them appeared once. The leading ten clones occupy 28% of the sample. The sample comprised peripheral blood. Source of these receptors: a man aged 65 to 85 with acute or convalescent COVID-19.

This chain joins TRBV19 and TRBJ2-1; 14 bases are shared with TRBD2. V lost 1 base and J lost 6; bases outside the gene matches: 2. CDR1 and CDR2 (germline): LNHDA, SQIVND (reference sequence). The CDR3 loop spans 16 amino acids. CDR3 loop: CASSIGGTSGSNEQFF. DNA for the CDR3: TGTGCCAGTAGTATAGGGGGGACTAGCGGGAGCAATGAGCAGTTCTTC. The full variable domain, with the rest looked up from reference TRBV19 and TRBJ2-1, is DGGITQSPKYLFRKEGQNVTLSCEQNLNHDAMYWYRQDPGQGLRLIYYSQIVNDFQKGDIAEGYSVSREKKESFPLTVTSAQKNPTAFYLCASSIGGTSGSNEQFFGPGTRLTVL.

The chain recombines TRBV24-1 with TRBJ2-7; possibly TRBD2 for D (7 bases). The CDR3 contains 17 residues. Germline V gene lookup returns CDR1 KGHDR and CDR2 SFDVKD. V gave up 2 bases and J gave up 2 bases, with 18 bases separating them. The CDR3 protein is CATSDSTRGGATYEQYF. In DNA form, the CDR3 reads TGTGCCACCAGTGATTCAACCAGAGGGGGGGCCACCTACGAGCAGTACTTC.

The rearrangement uses TRBV6-6 and TRBJ1-1; TRBD1 aligns across 10 bases. Trimming took 7 bases from V and 1 from J; bases not matched to a gene: 3. CDR3 length equals 14 residues. Germline CDR1 is MNHNY and CDR2 is SVGAGI (reference sequence). The CDR3 loop is CASTRTGGNTEAFF. In DNA, the CDR3 is TGTGCCAGCACCCGGACAGGGGGGAACACTGAAGCTTTCTTT.

A remark on this clone: Compared with germline, one end of the junction differs, possibly owing to a read error. Other DNA sequences in this specimen translate into the identical CDR3. The CDR3 loop reads CSVGSLLSYEQYF. In DNA form, the CDR3 reads TGTAGCGTTGGGAGCCTCCTGTCCTACGAGCAGTACTTC. The genes are TRBV29-1 and TRBJ2-7; the D gene is possibly TRBD2 (5 bases). Germline V gives CDR1 SQVTM, CDR2 ANQGSEA. The CDR3 is made up of 13 amino acids.

V and J are TRBV4-2 and TRBJ1-2, with a tentative D call TRBD1 (6 bases). The CDR3 runs to 16 residues. Germline-derived CDR1 and CDR2 are LGHNA and YNFKEQ. Trimming left V 0 bases short and J 5 bases short, with 16 bases between. DNA for the CDR3: TGTGCCAGCAGCCAAGATCAGGCCAGGGGCTGGTATGGCTACACCTTC. Amino acid sequence: CASSQDQARGWYGYTF.

J is TRBJ2-2 and V is TRBV19; 7 bases map to TRBD2. CDR3 length: 15 residues. V was clipped by 4 bases and J by 1 base; unmatched bases: 3. CDR1 LNHDA and CDR2 SQIVND come from the germline V gene (reference sequence). DNA of the CDR3: TGTGCCAGTAGTAAGTCGGGAGGGAACACCGGGGAGCTGTTTTTT. It encodes CASSKSGGNTGELFF.

The rearrangement uses TRBV11-1 and TRBJ2-5, with 8 bases fitting TRBD1. The CDR3 runs to 16 residues. V trimming: 5 bases; J trimming: 1 base; junction bases outside the gene matches: 9. CDR1 and CDR2 from the germline V gene are SGHAT and FQDESV (reference sequence). Here the CDR3 reads CASSRTGIAIQETQYF. CDR3 DNA sequence: TGTGCCAGCAGCCGGACAGGGATAGCTATCCAAGAGACCCAGTACTTC.

This chain joins TRBV6-4 and TRBJ1-2, with D perhaps matching TRBD1 (6 bases). The CDR3 spans 15 residues. V lost 6 bases to trimming and J lost 8 bases, with 22 bases between them. Per germline, CDR1 MRHNA and CDR2 SNTAGT. CDR3 in DNA: TGTGCCAGCAGGGAGAACAGGGCCTCGCTTAGGGGCTACACCTTC. Protein: CASRENRASLRGYTF.

This clone was detected only once. The identical CDR3 is also encoded by other nucleotide sequences in the sample. CDR3 sequence (DNA): TGTGCCAGCAGAGGGGACAGTTCTTACAATGAGCAGTTCTTC. Translating it yields CASRGDSSYNEQFF. V usage is TRBV2 and J usage is TRBJ2-1; 7 bases agree with TRBD1. V shed 6 bases and J 4 bases; nucleotides not matched to a gene: 6. The CDR3 loop spans 14 amino acids. Germline V lookup: CDR1 SNHLY, CDR2 FYNNEI.

In this sample, this clone turned up once. The chain has TRBV28 and TRBJ2-7, with 7 bases aligning to TRBD2. V gave up 3 bases and J gave up 5 bases; unmatched junction bases: 10. In germline, CDR1 is MDHEN, CDR2 SYDVKM. The CDR3 runs to 15 residues. The CDR3 region has the DNA TGTGCCAGCAGTTTTTCCCGGCCAGGGAGGGACGAGCAGTACTTC. It yields the protein CASSFSRPGRDEQYF.

This chain uses TRBV29-1 with TRBJ2-1; 9 bases align to TRBD1. The V gene's germline CDR1 is SQVTM and CDR2 ANQGSEA. The V gene end was trimmed by 0 bases and the J gene end by 9 bases; junction bases not matched to a gene: 6. The CDR3 is made up of 14 amino acids. The CDR3 DNA reads TGCAGCGTTGAAGATGCACAGGGGGCCGCTGAGCAGTTCTTC. Translation: CSVEDAQGAAEQFF.

The chain joins TRBV27 to TRBJ2-1, with 8 positions matching TRBD2. The CDR3 has 17 residues. Germline-derived CDR1 and CDR2 are MNHEY and SMNVEV (reference sequence). V lost 4 bases, J lost 3 bases, and 11 bases stayed unmatched. The CDR3: CASSSPAGAQNYNEQFF. DNA of the CDR3: TGTGCCAGCAGTTCCCCAGCGGGAGCGCAAAACTACAATGAGCAGTTCTTC.

The gene calls are TRBV27 and TRBJ2-2, with a possible D match to TRBD2 (6 bases). CDR1 is MNHEY, CDR2 SMNVEV, per germline (reference sequence). The V end was cut by 4 bases, the J end by 1 base, with 16 bases between. The CDR3 totals 17 residues. The CDR3 protein is CASSSPGRRENTGELFF. The CDR3 DNA reads TGTGCCAGCAGTTCCCCGGGTCGGCGGGAGAACACCGGGGAGCTGTTTTTT.

As for this clone: Since a much larger clone is just one base distant, this may be a read error. Other nucleotide sequences in the sample specify the same CDR3. The J gene is TRBJ1-2, the V gene TRBV7-2; D may be TRBD1 (6 bases). Trimming left V 1 base short and J 4 bases short, with 7 bases between. CDR1 and CDR2 (germline): SGHTA, FQGNSA. CDR3 length equals 13 residues. CDR3 bases: TGTGCCAGCAGCTTAGAAGGGGGCTATGGCTACACCTTC. This codes for CASSLEGGYGYTF.